This is a list of T cell receptor beta chains from one sample in a study of blood T cell repertoires in COVID-19. Clones were read by immunoSEQ multiplex PCR, and TCRdb kept only the in-frame ones, dropping some. The sample consists of roughly 180,000 clones, 80% to 90% of them appearing once. The source material was peripheral blood. The receptors were gathered from a man in his fifties or sixties with acute or convalescent COVID-19. Both conserved end residues are part of each CDR3. Each record gives: J gene, clone size, V gene, CDR3 length, CDR3 protein. Clone size is given for some rows only: seen once, a few or many times, or a class if the clone is expanded.

TRBJ2-1	-	TRBV10-3	12	CAISDLEDEQFF
TRBJ2-7	once	TRBV2	14	CASRGSLGTYEQYF
TRBJ1-2	-	TRBV19	14	CASSRDRWVYGYTF
TRBJ1-6	-	TRBV5-1	14	CASSTGAPGSPLHF
TRBJ1-6	-	TRBV5-1	16	CASSQPDRVTNSPLHF
TRBJ1-1	-	TRBV27	14	CASSPRAGKGEAFF
TRBJ2-1	-	TRBV19	13	CASSDQRGVPQFF
TRBJ1-2	-	TRBV24-1	11	CATGGGDGYTF
TRBJ2-7	-	TRBV2	12	CASTNGPYEQYF
TRBJ1-2	-	TRBV24-1	15	CATSDPKTDPFGYTF
TRBJ2-2	-	TRBV9	16	CASKSGTSRNTGELFF
TRBJ2-7	once	TRBV28	12	CASSLKGKEQYF
TRBJ1-5	-	TRBV28	13	CASGFQRRQPQHF
TRBJ1-1	-	TRBV3-1/TRBV3-2	14	CASSRSGGGTEAFF